The source of this TCR beta chain is a study of T cell responses to AZD1222 COVID-19 vaccine. Method: immunoSEQ multiplex PCR; TCRdb's copy keeps in-frame clones and lacks some. The sample has about 150,000 clones, more than 85% seen once; the top ten hold about 3.6%. As for this clone: No antigen is known for it.

Germline lookup yields CDR1 SGHDT and CDR2 YYEEEE. This CDR3 spans 15 amino acids. V was shortened by 4 bases and J by 3 bases, with 16 bases between the two germline ends. The study, taken as a whole, reports: Vaccine-associated CD4 TCRs spanned spike, dominant at 160-218 and 743-854. Spike-specific TCR breadth and depth rose after two AZD1222 doses. The donor group comprised mostly white British people and more females; the analysis possibly underestimated clonal diversity. Just a handful of AZD1222 recipients were seropositive at baseline.

This chain links TRBV5-6 with TRBJ2-5, with D unclear. The origin of this receptor is an adult who received the AZD1222 COVID-19 vaccine. The material sequenced was peripheral blood, taken 28 days after the second AZD1222 dose. CDR3 residues: CASSNLWFRKETQYF. CDR3 coding DNA: TGTGCCAGCAGCAACCTCTGGTTCAGAAAAGAGACCCAGTACTTC.